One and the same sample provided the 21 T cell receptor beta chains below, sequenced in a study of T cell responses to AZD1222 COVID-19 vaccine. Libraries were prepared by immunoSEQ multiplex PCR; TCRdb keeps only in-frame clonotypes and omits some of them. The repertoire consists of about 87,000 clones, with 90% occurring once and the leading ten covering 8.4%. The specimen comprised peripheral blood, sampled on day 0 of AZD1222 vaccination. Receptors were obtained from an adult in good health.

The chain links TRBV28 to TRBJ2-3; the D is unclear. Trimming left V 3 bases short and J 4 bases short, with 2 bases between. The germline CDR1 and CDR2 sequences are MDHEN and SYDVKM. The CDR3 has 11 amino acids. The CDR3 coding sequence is TGTGCCAGCAGTTTGGCAGATACGCAGTATTTT. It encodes CASSLADTQYF.

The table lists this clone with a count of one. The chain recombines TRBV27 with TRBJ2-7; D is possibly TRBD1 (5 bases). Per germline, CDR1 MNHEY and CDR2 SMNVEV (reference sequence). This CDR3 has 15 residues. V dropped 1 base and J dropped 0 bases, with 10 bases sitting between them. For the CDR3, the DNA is TGTGCCAGCAGTTTATTAGGACATAGCTCCTACGAGCAGTACTTC. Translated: CASSLLGHSSYEQYF.

CDR3 coding DNA: TGTGCCAGCAGGGCTGGGGGGAGTGGAAACACCATATATTTT. It encodes CASRAGGSGNTIYF. The J gene is TRBJ1-3, the V gene TRBV2; D might be TRBD1 (5 bases). The CDR3 runs to 14 residues. Trimming stripped 6 bases from V and 3 bases from J, with 12 bases between. CDR1 SNHLY and CDR2 FYNNEI come from the germline V gene.

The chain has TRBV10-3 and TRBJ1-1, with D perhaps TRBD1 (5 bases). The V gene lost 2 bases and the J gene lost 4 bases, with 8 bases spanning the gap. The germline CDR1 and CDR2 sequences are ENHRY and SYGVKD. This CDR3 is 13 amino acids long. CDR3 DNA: TGTGCCATCAGTGAGGGTGGGGGCACTGAAGCTTTCTTT. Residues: CAISEGGGTEAFF.

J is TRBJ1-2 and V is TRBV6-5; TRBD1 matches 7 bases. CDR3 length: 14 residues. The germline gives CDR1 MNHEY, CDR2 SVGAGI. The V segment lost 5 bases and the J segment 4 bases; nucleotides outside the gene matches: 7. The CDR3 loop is CASSRDRRSYGYTF. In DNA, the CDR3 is TGTGCCAGCAGTCGGGACAGAAGATCCTATGGCTACACCTTC.

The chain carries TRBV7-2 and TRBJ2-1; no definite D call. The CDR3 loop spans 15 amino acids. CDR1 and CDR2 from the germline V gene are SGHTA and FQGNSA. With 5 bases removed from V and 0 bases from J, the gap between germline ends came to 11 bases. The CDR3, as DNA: TGTGCCAGCAGCGGCCGGATGCTCTCCTACAATGAGCAGTTCTTC. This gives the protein CASSGRMLSYNEQFF.

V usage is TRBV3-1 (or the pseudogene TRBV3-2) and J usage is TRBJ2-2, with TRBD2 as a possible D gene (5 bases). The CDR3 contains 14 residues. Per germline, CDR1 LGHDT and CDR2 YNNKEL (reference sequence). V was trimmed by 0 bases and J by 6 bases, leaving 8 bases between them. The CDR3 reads CASSQEGSAGELFF. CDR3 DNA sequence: TGTGCCAGCAGCCAAGAAGGGAGCGCCGGGGAGCTGTTTTTT.

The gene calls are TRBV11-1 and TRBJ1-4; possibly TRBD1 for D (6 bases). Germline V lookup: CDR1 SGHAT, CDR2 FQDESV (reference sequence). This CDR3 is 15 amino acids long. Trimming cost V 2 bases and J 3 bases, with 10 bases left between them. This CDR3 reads CASSLQQGPNEKLFF. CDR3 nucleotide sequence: TGTGCCAGCAGCTTACAACAGGGACCTAATGAAAAACTGTTTTTT.

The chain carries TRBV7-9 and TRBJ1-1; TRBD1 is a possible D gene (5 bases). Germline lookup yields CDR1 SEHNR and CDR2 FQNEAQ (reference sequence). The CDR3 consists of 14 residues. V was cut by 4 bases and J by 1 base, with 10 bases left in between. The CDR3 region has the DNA TGTGCCAGCAGCTGGGCAGGGCGGAACACTGAAGCTTTCTTT. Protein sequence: CASSWAGRNTEAFF.

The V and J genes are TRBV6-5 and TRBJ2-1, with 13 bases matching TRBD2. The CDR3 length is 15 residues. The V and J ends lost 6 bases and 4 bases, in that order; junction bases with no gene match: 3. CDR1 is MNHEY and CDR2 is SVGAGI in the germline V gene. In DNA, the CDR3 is TGTGCCAGCAGGGGACTAGCGGGGTTTTACAATGAGCAGTTCTTC. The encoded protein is CASRGLAGFYNEQFF.

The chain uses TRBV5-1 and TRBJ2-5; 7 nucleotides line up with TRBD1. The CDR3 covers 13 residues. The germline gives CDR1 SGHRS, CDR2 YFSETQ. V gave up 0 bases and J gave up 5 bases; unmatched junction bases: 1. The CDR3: CASSLGRGETQYF. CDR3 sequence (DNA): TGCGCCAGCAGCTTGGGCAGGGGGGAGACCCAGTACTTC.

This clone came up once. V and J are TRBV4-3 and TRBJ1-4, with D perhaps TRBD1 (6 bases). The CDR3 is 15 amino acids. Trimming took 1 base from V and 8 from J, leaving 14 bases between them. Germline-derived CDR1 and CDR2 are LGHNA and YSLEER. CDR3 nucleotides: TGCGCCAGCAGCCAAGTAGGGGGAGTCGAGGAAAAACTGTTTTTT. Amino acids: CASSQVGGVEEKLFF.

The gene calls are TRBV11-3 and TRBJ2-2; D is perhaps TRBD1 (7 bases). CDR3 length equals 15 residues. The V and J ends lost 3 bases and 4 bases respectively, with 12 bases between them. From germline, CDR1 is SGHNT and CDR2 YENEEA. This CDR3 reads CASSLQGGGTGELFF. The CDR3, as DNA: TGTGCCAGCAGCTTGCAGGGGGGAGGCACCGGGGAGCTGTTTTTT. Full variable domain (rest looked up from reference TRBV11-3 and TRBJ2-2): EAGVVQSPRYKIIEKKQPVAFWCNPISGHNTLYWYLQNLGQGPELLIRYENEEAVDDSQLPKDRFSAERLKGVDSTLKIQPAELGDSAVYLCASSLQGGGTGELFFGEGSRLTVL.

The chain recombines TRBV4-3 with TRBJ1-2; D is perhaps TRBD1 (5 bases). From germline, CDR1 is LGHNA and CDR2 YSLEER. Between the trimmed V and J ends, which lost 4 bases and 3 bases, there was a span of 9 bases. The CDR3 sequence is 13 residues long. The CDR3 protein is CASSPDSHYGYTF. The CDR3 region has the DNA TGCGCCAGCAGCCCCGACAGTCACTATGGCTACACCTTC.

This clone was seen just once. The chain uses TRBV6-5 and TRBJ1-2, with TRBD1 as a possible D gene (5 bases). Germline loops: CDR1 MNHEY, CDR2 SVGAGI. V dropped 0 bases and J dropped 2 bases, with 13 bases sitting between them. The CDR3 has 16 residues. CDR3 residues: CASSYSDARTNYGYTF. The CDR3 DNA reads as TGTGCCAGCAGTTACTCGGACGCCAGGACAAACTATGGCTACACCTTC.

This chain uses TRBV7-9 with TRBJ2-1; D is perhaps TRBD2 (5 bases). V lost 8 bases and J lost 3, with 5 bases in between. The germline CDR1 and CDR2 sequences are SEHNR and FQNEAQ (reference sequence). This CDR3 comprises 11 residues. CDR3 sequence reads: CASRGYNEQFF. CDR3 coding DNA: TGTGCCAGCCGGGGCTACAATGAGCAGTTCTTC.

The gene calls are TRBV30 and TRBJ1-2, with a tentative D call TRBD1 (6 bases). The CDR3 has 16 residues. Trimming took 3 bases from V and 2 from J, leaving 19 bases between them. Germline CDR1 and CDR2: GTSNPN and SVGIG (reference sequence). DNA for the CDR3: TGTGCCTGGAGATCCGAGACAGGTCGCTTAAACTATGGCTACACCTTC. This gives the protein CAWRSETGRLNYGYTF.

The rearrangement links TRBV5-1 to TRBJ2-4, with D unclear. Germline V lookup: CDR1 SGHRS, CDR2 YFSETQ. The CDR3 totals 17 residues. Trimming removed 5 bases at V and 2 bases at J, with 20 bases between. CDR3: CASRFRFVGWTKNIQYF. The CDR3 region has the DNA TGCGCCAGCAGGTTCAGGTTCGTGGGGTGGACCAAAAACATTCAGTACTTC.

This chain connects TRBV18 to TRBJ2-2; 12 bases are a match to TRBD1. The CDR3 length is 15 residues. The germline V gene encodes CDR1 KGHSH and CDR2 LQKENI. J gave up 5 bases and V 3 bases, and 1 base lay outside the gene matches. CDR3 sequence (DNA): TGTGCCAGCTCACCGGGACAGGGGGCTACCGGGGAGCTGTTTTTT. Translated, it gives CASSPGQGATGELFF.

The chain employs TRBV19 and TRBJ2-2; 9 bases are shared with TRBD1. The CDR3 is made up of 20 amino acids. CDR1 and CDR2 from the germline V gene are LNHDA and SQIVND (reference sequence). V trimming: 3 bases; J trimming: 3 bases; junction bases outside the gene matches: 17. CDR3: CASSISPITRDRDYTGELFF. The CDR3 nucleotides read TGTGCCAGTAGTATTTCTCCGATAACCCGGGACAGGGACTACACCGGGGAGCTGTTTTTT.

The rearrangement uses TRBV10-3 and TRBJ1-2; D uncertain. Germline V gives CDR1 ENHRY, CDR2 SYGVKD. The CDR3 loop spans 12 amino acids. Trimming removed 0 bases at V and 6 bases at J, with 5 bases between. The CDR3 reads CAISESGDGYTF. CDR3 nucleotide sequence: TGTGCCATCAGTGAGTCGGGCGATGGCTACACCTTC.